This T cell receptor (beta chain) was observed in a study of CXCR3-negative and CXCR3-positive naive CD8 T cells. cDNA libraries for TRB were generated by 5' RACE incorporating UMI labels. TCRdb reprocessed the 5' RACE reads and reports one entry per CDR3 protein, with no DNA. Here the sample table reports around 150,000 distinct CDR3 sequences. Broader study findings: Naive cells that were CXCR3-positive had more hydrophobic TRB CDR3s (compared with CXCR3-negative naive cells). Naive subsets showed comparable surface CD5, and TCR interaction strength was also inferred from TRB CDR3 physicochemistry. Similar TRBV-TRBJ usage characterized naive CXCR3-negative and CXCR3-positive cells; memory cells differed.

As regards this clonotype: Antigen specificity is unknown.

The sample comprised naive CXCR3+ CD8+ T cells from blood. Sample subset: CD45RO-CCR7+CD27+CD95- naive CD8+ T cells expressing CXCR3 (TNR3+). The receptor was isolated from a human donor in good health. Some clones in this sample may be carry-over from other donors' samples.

Here the CDR3 reads CASSQRWVEGITEAFF. The rearrangement links TRBV4-3 to TRBJ1-1. Germline V lookup: CDR1 LGHNA, CDR2 YSLEER. This CDR3 has 16 residues.